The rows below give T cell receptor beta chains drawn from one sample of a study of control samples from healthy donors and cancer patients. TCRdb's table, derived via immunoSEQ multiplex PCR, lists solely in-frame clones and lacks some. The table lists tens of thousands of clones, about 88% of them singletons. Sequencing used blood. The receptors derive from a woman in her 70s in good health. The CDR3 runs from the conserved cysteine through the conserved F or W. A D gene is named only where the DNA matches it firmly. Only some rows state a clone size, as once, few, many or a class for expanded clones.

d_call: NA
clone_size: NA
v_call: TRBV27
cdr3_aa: CASSPPPTGYNEQFF

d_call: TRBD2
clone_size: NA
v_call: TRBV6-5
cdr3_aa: CASKSSGADEQFF

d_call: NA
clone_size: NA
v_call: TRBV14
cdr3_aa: CASSDSTGISTGYTF

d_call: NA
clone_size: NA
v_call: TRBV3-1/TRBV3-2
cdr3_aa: CASSPLGAQNTIYF

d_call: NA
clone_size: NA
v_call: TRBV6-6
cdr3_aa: CASSSPRLDYNEQFF

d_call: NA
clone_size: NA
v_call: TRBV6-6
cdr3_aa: CASSTRTENYGYTF

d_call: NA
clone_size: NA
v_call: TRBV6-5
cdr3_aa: CASKGGSGNTEAFF

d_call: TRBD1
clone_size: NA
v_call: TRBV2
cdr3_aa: CASGQGADTQYF

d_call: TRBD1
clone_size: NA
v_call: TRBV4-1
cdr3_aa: CASSQVSGGAYEQYF

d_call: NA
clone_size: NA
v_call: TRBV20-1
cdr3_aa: CSASDSAYNEQFF

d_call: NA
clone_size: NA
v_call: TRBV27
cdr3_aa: CASSPTWDYTEAFF

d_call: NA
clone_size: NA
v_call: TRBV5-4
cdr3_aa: CASSTTEGYEQYF

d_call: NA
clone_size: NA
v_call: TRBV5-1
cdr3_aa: CASSWDSYGYTF

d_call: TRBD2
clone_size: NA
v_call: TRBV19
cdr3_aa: CASSTPLAGLTDTQYF

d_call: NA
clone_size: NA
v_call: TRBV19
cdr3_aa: CASSRGNGYTF

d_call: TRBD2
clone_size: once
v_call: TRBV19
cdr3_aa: CASSKLAGYNEQFF

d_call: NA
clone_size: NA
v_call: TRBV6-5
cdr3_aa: CASNLQDGAGNTIYF

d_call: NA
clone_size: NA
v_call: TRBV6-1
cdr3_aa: CASSALDRPVGNIQYF

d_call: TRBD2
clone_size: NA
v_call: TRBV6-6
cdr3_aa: CASPPGTTTSTDTQYF

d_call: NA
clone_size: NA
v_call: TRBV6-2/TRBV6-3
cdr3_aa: CASSYMGGGTEAFF

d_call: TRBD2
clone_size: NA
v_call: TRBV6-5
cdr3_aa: CASSRRVGGTDTQYF

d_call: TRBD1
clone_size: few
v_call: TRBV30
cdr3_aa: CAGQGRDEKLFF

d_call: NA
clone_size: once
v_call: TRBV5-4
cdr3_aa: CASSLSSFNEQFF

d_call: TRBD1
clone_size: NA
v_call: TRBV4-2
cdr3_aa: CASSQAGTGGAGANVLTF

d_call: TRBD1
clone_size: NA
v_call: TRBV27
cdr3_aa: CASSFRGPSVEGYTF

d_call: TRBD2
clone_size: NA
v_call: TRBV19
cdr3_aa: CASRAGGNEQFF

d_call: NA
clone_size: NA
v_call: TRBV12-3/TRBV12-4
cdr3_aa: CASSTLSIGYTF

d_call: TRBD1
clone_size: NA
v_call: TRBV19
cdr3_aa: CASSQDRVGTGELFF

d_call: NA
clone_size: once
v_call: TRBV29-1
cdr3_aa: CSVTQTVRLTYNEQFF

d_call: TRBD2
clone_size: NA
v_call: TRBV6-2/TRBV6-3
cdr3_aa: CASSLPGLAGGSSYEQYF

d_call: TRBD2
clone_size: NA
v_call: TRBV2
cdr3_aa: CASSGTSGRASYNEQFF

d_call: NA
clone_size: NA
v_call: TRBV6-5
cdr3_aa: CASSYPITGELFF

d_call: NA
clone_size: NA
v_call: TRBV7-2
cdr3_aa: CASSLLGSGGYTF

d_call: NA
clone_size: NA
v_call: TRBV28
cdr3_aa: CASSEGLLSSGNTIYF